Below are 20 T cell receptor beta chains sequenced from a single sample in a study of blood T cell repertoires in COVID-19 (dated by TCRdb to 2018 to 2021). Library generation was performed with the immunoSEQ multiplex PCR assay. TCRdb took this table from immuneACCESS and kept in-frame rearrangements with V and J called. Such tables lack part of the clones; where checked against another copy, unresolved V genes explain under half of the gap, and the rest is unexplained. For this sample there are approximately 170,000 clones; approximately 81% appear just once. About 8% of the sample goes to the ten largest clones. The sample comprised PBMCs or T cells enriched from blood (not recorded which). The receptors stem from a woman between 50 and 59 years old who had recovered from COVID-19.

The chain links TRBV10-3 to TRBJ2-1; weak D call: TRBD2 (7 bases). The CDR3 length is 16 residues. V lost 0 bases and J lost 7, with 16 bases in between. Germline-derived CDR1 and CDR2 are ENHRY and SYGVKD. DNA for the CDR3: TGTGCCATCAGTGAGTCGACTGGGAGGGGGAAGAATGAGCAGTTCTTC. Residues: CAISESTGRGKNEQFF.

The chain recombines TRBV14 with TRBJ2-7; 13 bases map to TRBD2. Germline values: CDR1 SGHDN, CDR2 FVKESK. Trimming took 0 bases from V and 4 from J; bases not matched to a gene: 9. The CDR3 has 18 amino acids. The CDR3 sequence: CASSQEAYGLAGVYEQYF. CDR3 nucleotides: TGTGCCAGCAGCCAAGAGGCCTACGGACTAGCGGGAGTATACGAGCAGTACTTC.

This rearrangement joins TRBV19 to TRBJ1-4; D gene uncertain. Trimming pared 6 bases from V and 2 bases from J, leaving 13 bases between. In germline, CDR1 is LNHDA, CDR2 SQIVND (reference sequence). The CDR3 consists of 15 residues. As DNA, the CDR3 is TGTGCCAGTAGCTTTTTGGTAAGCACTAATGAAAAACTGTTTTTT. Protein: CASSFLVSTNEKLFF.

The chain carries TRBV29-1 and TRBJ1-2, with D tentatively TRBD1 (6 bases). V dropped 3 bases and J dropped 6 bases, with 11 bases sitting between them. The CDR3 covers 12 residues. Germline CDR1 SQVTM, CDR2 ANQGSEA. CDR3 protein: CSVDRGRNGYTF. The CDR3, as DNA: TGCAGCGTTGACAGGGGAAGGAATGGCTACACCTTC.

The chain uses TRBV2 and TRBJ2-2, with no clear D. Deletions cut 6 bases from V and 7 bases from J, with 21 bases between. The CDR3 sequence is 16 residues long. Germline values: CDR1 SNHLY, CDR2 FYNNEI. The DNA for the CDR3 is TGTGCCAGCAGCAAGACACCACCGTTCGTGGGCGGGGAGCTGTTTTTT. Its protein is CASSKTPPFVGGELFF.

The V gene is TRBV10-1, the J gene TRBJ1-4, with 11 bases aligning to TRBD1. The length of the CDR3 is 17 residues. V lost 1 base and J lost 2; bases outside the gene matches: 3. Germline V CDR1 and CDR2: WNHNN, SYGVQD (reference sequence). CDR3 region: CASSEWDRGGTNEKLFF. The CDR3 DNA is TGCGCCAGCAGTGAGTGGGACAGGGGGGGTACTAATGAAAAACTGTTTTTT.

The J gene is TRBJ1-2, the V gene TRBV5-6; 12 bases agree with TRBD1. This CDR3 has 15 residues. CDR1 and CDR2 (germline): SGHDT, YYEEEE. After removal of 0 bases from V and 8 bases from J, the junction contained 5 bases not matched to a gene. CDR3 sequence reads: CASSLVGDRGLGYTF. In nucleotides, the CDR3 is TGTGCCAGCAGCTTGGTTGGGGACAGGGGGCTCGGCTACACCTTC.

The CDR3 DNA is TGTGCCAGCAGCCAAGCCCGATTATCCGGGACAACCTACGAGCAGTACTTC. It is translated as CASSQARLSGTTYEQYF. The rearrangement joins TRBV4-2 to TRBJ2-7, with D possibly matching TRBD1 (6 bases). This CDR3 has 17 residues. Trimming stripped 1 base from V and 2 bases from J, with 18 bases between. Germline CDR1 is LGHNA and CDR2 is YNFKEQ.

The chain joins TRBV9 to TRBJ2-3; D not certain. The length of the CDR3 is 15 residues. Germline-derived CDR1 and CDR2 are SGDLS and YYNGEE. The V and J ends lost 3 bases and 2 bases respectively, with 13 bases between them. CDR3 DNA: TGTGCCAGCAGCGAATCTAGAACCGTCACAGATACGCAGTATTTT. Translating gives CASSESRTVTDTQYF. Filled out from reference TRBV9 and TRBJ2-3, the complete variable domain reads DSGVTQTPKHLITATGQRVTLRCSPRSGDLSVYWYQQSLDQGLQFLIQYYNGEERAKGNILERFSAQQFPDLHSELNLSSLELGDSALYFCASSESRTVTDTQYFGPGTRLTVL.

The CDR3 is CASNDWGSDTDTQYF. Here the CDR3 DNA reads TGTGCCAGCAACGACTGGGGCTCCGACACAGATACGCAGTATTTT. This chain links TRBV11-1 with TRBJ2-3; D is perhaps TRBD1 (5 bases). The CDR3 extends over 15 amino acids. Germline assignment: CDR1 SGHAT and CDR2 FQDESV (reference sequence). The V end lost 7 bases, the J end lost 2 bases, and 16 bases lay between the germline ends.

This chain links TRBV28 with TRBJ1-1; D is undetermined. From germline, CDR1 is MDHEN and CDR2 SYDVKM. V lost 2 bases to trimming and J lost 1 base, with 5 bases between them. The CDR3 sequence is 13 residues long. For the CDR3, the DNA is TGTGCCAGCAGTTTAGAGGAGAACACTGAAGCTTTCTTT. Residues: CASSLEENTEAFF.

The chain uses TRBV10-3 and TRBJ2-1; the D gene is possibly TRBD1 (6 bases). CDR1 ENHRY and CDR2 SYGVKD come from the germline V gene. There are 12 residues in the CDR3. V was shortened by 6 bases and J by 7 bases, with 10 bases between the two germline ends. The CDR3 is CAISPTGNEQFF. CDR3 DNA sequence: TGTGCCATCAGCCCGACAGGTAATGAGCAGTTCTTC.

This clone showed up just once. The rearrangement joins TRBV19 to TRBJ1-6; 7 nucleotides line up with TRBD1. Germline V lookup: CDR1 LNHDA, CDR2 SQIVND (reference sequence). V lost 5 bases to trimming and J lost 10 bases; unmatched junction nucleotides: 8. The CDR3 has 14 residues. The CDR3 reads CASSLRQGGSPLHF. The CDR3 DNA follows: TGTGCCAGTAGTCTAAGACAGGGCGGATCACCCCTCCACTTT.

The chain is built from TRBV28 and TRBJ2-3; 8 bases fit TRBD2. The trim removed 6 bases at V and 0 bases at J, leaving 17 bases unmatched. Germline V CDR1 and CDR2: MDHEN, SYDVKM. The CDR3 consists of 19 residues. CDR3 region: CASSPSVEAGGTSTDTQYF. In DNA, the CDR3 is TGTGCCAGCAGCCCTTCGGTAGAGGCGGGAGGTACAAGCACAGATACGCAGTATTTT.

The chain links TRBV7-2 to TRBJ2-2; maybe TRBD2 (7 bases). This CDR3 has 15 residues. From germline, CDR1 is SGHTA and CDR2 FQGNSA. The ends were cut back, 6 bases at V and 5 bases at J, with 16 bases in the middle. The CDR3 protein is CASRIGGPGTGELFF. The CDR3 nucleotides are TGTGCCAGCAGAATCGGGGGGCCGGGAACCGGGGAGCTGTTTTTT.

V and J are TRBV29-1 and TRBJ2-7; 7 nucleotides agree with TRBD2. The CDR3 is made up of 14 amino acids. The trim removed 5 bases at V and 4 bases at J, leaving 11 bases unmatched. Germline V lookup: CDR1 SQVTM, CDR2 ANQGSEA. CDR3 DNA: TGCAGCGTTTCCGCGGGAGTGGGCTATTACGAGCAGTACTTC. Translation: CSVSAGVGYYEQYF.

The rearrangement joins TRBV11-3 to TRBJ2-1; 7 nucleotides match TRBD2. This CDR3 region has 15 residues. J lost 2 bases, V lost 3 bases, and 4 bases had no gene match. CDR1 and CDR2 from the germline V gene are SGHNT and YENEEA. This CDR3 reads CASSLGGSTYNEQFF. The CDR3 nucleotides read TGTGCCAGCAGCTTGGGCGGGAGCACCTACAATGAGCAGTTCTTC.

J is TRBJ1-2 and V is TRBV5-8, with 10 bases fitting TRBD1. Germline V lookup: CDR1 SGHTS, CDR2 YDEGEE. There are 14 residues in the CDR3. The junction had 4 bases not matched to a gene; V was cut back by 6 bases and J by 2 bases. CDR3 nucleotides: TGTGCCAGCATCAGGGACAGGGGCAACTATGGCTACACCTTC. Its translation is CASIRDRGNYGYTF.

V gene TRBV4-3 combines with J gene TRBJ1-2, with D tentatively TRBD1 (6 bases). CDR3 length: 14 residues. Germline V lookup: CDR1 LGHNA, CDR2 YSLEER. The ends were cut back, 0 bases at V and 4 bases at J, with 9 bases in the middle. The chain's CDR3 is CASSQDQGPYGYTF. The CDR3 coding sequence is TGCGCCAGCAGCCAAGATCAGGGGCCCTATGGCTACACCTTC.

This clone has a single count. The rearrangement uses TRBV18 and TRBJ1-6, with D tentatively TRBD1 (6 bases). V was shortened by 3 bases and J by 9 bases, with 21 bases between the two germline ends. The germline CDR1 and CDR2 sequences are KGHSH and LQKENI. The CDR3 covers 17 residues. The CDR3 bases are TGTGCCAGCTCACCCCGAACAGGGCTAACCAATTTTTCACCCCTCCACTTT. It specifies CASSPRTGLTNFSPLHF.